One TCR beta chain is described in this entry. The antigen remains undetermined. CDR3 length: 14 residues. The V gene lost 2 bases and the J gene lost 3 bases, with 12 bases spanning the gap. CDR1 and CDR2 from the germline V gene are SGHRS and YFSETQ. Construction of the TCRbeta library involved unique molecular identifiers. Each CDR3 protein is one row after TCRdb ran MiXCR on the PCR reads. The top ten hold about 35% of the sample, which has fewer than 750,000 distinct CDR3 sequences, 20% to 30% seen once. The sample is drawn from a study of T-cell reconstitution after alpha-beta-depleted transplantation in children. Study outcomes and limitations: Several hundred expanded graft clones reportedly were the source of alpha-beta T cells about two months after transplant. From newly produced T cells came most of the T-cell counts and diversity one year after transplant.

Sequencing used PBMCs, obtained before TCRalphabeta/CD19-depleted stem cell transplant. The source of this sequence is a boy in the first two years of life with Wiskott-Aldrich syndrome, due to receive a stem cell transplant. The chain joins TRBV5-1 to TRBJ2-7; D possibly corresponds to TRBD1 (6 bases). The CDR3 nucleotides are TGCGCCAGCAGCTTTCAGGGGCCCAACTACGAGCAGTACTTC. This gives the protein CASSFQGPNYEQYF.